This T cell receptor (beta chain) stems from a study of T cells in Graves' hyperthyroidism and ophthalmopathy. Study context: It was at initial diagnosis, before any treatment, that peripheral blood was collected.

TCR beta CDR3 sequences were amplified from RNA transcripts. HTBI primers were used for first-round RT-PCR of the TCR CDR3. TCRdb redid the calling of the multiplex PCR reads with MiXCR, one entry per CDR3 protein. This table has hundreds of thousands of distinct CDR3 sequences, 13% appearing once. This clonotype was picked up many times. CDR1 is SGHTA, CDR2 FQGTGA, per germline. This CDR3 is built from 19 residues. V was pared by 0 bases and J by 7 bases, with 20 bases of the junction left unmatched. Stable disease denoted Graves' hyperthyroidism without ophthalmopathy progression within 18 months. Newly diagnosed hyperthyroidism, duration under 2 months, in patients aged 18 to 65. A roughly 10 ml volume of fresh peripheral blood provided the PBMCs.

This TCR derives from a woman aged 18-35 years with Graves' hyperthyroidism. The chain couples TRBV7-3 to TRBJ2-5; 7 nucleotides align to TRBD2. Sequenced sample: blood. CDR3 DNA sequence: TGTGCCAGCAGCTTAACTGTAGGCGGGGGAGCGGGCCCACGGGGGACCCAGTACTTC. Its protein is CASSLTVGGGAGPRGTQYF.